In its sample, the clone carrying this TCR beta chain was seen many times. Antigen unknown. This sample was included in a study of T cells in Graves' hyperthyroidism and ophthalmopathy. Findings and limits, study-wide: Most thyroid clonotypes with frequency above 0.001 were detected in blood.

Trimming cost V 6 bases and J 0 bases, with 15 bases left between them. In germline, CDR1 is SNHLY, CDR2 FYNNEI. The CDR3 has 16 residues. Amplified TCR beta CDR3 regions derived from RNA transcripts. The HTBI primer set was used in a first-round RT-PCR of the TCR CDR3. Using its own MiXCR run on the multiplex PCR reads, TCRdb lists one record per CDR3 protein. The top ten hold less than 70% of the sample, which has roughly 280,000 distinct CDR3 sequences, about 15% seen once. Cells are PBMCs isolated from more than 8.5 ml of fresh blood. V and J are TRBV2 and TRBJ2-1, with D unresolved. This TCR was sampled from a woman between 55 and 75 years old with Graves' ophthalmopathy. Sample: blood. CDR3 residues: CASSGVDVSSYNEQFF. As DNA, the CDR3 is TGTGCCAGCAGCGGCGTAGACGTGAGCTCCTACAATGAGCAGTTCTTC.